Following are 6 T cell receptor beta chains from one sample sequenced in a study of cytomegalovirus exposure and HLA in healthy donors. Use of 60 Vbeta and 13 Jbeta primers characterized the PCR. Assay used: immunoSEQ multiplex PCR; TCRdb lists only in-frame clones, some missing. The sample shows approximately 81,000 clones, around 85% of them seen only once. Source material: PBMCs. These receptors were taken from a woman aged 45-60 years in good health and CMV-seronegative.

This rearrangement joins TRBV5-4 to TRBJ2-7, with D possibly matching TRBD1 (6 bases). The germline CDR1 and CDR2 sequences are SGHNT and YYREEE (reference sequence). The CDR3 is 14 amino acids. Deletions cut 3 bases from V and 1 base from J, with 11 bases between. The CDR3 DNA reads as TGTGCCAGCAGCTGGGGGCCTCCATCCTACGAGCAGTACTTC. It specifies CASSWGPPSYEQYF.

CDR3 protein: CASGWTGRYTEAFF. CDR3 in DNA: TGTGCTAGTGGTTGGACAGGAAGGTACACTGAAGCTTTCTTT. The chain recombines TRBV12-5 with TRBJ1-1, with 7 bases fitting TRBD1. V gave up 4 bases and J gave up 3 bases; unmatched junction bases: 5. Germline V gene sequence: CDR1 LGHNT, CDR2 FRNRAP. CDR3 length: 14 amino acids.

In nucleotides, the CDR3 is TGTGCCAGCAGCTTCGCGGACACCTCCTACGAGCAGTACTTC. Amino acid sequence: CASSFADTSYEQYF. V and J are TRBV5-4 and TRBJ2-7; a weak D match, TRBD1 (5 bases). The CDR3 is 14 residues long. Trimming pared 2 bases from V and 0 bases from J, leaving 9 bases between. Germline values: CDR1 SGHNT, CDR2 YYREEE (reference sequence).

This chain connects TRBV10-3 to TRBJ1-1, with TRBD1 as a possible D gene (6 bases). V was shortened by 10 bases and J by 1 base, with 10 bases between the two germline ends. CDR3 length equals 12 residues. Germline-derived CDR1 and CDR2 are ENHRY and SYGVKD. CDR3: CATQGTNTEAFF. The CDR3, as DNA: TGTGCCACACAGGGCACGAACACTGAAGCTTTCTTT.

The chain couples TRBV20-1 to TRBJ2-5, with no clear D. This CDR3 contains 11 residues. Germline V gene sequence: CDR1 DFQATT, CDR2 SNEGSKA (reference sequence). CDR3 amino acids: CSVDTGETQYF. The CDR3 DNA reads TGCAGCGTAGACACTGGGGAGACCCAGTACTTC.

The chain joins TRBV19 to TRBJ1-4; weak D call: TRBD1 (6 bases). This CDR3 is 15 amino acids long. Trimming cost V 0 bases and J 7 bases, with 12 bases left between them. CDR1 LNHDA and CDR2 SQIVND come from the germline V gene (reference sequence). DNA of the CDR3: TGTGCCAGTAGTATAGAACCGGGACACCGTGAAAAACTGTTTTTT. Translation gives CASSIEPGHREKLFF.